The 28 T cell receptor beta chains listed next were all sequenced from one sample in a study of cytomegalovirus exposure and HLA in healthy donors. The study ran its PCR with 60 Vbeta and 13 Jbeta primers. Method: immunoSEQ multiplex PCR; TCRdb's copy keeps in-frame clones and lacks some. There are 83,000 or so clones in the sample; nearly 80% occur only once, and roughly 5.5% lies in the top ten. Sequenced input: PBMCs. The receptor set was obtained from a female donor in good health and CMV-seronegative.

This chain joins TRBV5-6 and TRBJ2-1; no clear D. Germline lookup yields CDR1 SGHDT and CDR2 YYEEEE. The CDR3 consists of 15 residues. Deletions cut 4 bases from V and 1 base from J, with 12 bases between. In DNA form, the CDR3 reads TGTGCCAGCAGCCCCACCTTACTGTCCTACAATGAGCAGTTCTTC. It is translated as CASSPTLLSYNEQFF.

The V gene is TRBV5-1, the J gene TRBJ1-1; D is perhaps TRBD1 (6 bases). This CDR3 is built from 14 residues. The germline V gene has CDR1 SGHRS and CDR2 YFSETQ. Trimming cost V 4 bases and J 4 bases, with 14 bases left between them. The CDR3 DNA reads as TGCGCCAGCAGCCTACAGGGAAGGGCCACTGAAGCTTTCTTT. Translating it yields CASSLQGRATEAFF.

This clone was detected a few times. DNA for the CDR3: TGTGCCAGCAGTGACTCGACTAGCGGGGGCACAGATACGCAGTATTTT. Its protein product is CASSDSTSGGTDTQYF. The chain recombines TRBV6-4 with TRBJ2-3; 11 bases align to TRBD2. In germline, CDR1 is MRHNA, CDR2 SNTAGT. This CDR3 comprises 16 residues. V lost 0 bases and J lost 1; bases outside the gene matches: 0.

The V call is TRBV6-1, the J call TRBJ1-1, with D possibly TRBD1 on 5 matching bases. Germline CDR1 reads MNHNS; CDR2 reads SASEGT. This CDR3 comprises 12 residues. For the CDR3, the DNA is TGTGTCAGTTCCGACAGGAACACTGAAGCTTTCTTT. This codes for CVSSDRNTEAFF.

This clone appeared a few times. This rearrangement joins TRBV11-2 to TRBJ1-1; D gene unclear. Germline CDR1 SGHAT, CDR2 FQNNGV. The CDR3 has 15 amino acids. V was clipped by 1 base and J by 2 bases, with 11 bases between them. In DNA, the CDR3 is TGTGCCAGCAGCTTAGGGGCCCGTCGAAACACTGAAGCTTTCTTT. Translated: CASSLGARRNTEAFF. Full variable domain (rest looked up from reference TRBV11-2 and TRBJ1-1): EAGVAQSPRYKIIEKRQSVAFWCNPISGHATLYWYQQILGQGPKLLIQFQNNGVVDDSQLPKDRFSAERLKGVDSTLKIQPAKLEDSAVYLCASSLGARRNTEAFFGQGTRLTVV.

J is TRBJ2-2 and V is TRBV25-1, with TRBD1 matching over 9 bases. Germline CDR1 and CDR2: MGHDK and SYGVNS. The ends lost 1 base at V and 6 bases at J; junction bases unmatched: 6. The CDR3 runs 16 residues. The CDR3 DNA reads TGTGCCAGCAGTGAATCCCGGGGGACAGGGCCCGGGGAGCTGTTTTTT. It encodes CASSESRGTGPGELFF.

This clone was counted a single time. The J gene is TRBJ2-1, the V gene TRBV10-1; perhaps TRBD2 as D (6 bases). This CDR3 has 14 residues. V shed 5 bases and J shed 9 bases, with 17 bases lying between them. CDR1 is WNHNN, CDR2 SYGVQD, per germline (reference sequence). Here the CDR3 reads CASSLGREHVEQFF. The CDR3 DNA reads TGCGCCAGCAGTCTTGGACGGGAGCATGTTGAGCAGTTCTTC.

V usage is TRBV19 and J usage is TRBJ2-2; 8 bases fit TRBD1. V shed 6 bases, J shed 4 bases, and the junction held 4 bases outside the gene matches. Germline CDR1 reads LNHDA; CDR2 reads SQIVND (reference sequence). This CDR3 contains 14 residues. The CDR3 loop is CASSIQGATGELFF. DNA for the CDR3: TGTGCCAGTAGCATTCAGGGGGCCACCGGGGAGCTGTTTTTT.

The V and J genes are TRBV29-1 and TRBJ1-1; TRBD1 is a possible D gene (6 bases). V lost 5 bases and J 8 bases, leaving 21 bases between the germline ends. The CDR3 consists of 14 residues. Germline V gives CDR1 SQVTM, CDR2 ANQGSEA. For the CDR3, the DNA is TGCAGCGTTCTAGACGGGGGGCGGATTGGCGAAGCTTTCTTT. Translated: CSVLDGGRIGEAFF.

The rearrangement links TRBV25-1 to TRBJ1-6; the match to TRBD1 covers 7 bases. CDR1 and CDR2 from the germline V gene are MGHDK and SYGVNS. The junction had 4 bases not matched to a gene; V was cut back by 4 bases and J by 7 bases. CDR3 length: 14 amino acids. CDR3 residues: CASSGDSPNSPLHF. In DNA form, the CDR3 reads TGTGCCAGCAGTGGGGACAGCCCAAATTCACCCCTCCACTTT.

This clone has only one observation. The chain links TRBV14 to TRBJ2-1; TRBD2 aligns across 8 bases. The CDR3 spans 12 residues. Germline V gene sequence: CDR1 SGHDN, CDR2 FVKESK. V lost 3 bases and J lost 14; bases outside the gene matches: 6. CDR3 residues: CASSHLTSEEFF. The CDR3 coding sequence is TGTGCCAGCAGCCACCTGACTAGCGAAGAGTTCTTC.

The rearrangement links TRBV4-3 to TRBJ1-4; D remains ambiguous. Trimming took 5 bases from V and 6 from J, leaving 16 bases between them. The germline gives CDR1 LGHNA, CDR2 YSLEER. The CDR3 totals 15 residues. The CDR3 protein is CASSLDYPRYEKLFF. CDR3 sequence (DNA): TGCGCCAGCAGCTTAGACTACCCTCGGTATGAAAAACTGTTTTTT.

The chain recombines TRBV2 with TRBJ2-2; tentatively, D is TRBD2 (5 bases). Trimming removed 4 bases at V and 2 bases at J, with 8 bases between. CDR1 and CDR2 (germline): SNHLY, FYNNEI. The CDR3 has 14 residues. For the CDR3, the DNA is TGTGCCAGCAGTGTACGGGGAAACACCGGGGAGCTGTTTTTT. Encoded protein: CASSVRGNTGELFF. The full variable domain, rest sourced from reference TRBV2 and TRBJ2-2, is EPEVTQTPSHQVTQMGQEVILRCVPISNHLYFYWYRQILGQKVEFLVSFYNNEISEKSEIFDDQFSVERPDGSNFTLKIRSTKLEDSAMYFCASSVRGNTGELFFGEGSRLTVL.

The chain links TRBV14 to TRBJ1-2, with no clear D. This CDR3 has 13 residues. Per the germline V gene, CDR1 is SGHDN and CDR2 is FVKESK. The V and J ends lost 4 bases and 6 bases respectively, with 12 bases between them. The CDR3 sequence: CASSLAPMDGYTF. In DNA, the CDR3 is TGTGCCAGCAGCCTAGCTCCCATGGATGGCTACACCTTC. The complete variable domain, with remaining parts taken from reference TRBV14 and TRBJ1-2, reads EAGVTQFPSHSVIEKGQTVTLRCDPISGHDNLYWYRRVMGKEIKFLLHFVKESKQDESGMPNNRFLAERTGGTYSTLKVQPAELEDSGVYFCASSLAPMDGYTFGSGTRLTVV.

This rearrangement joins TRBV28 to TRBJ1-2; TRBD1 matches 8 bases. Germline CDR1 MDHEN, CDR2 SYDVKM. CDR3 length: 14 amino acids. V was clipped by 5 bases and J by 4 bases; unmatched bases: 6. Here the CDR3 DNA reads TGTGCCAGCAGTCCCCCCACAGGGGGCTATGGCTACACCTTC. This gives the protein CASSPPTGGYGYTF.

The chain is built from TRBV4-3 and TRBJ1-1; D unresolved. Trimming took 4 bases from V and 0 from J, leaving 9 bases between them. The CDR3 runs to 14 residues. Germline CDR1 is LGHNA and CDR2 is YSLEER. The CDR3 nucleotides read TGCGCCAGCAGCCTGAGCCGGGTGAACACTGAAGCTTTCTTT. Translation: CASSLSRVNTEAFF.

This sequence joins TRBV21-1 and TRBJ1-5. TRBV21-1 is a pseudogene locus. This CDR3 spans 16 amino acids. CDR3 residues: CASSKVYPLPRWPQHF. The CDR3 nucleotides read TGTGCCAGCAGCAAAGTCTACCCTCTTCCCCGTTGGCCCCAGCATTTT.

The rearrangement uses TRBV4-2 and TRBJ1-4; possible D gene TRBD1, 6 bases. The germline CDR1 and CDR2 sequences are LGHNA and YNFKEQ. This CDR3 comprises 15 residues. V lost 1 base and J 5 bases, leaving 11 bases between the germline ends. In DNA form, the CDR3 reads TGTGCCAGCAGCCAAGGGACAGAACAAAATGAAAAACTGTTTTTT. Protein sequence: CASSQGTEQNEKLFF.

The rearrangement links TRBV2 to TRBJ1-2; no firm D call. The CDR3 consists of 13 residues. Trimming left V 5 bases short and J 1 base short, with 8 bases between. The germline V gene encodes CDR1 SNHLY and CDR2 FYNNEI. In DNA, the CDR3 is TGTGCCAGCAGTCTGTATAATAACTATGGCTACACCTTC. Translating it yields CASSLYNNYGYTF.

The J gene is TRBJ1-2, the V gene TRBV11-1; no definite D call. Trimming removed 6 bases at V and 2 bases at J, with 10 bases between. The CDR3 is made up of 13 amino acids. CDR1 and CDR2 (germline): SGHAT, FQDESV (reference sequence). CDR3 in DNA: TGTGCCAGCAGTCAACGGGAAAACTATGGCTACACCTTC. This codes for CASSQRENYGYTF.

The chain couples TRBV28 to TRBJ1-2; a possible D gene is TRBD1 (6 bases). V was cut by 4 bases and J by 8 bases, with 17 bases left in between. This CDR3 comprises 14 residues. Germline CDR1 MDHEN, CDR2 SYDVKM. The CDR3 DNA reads TGTGCCAGCAGTTCCGGTCGCCAGGGGACAGGCTACACCTTC. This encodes CASSSGRQGTGYTF.

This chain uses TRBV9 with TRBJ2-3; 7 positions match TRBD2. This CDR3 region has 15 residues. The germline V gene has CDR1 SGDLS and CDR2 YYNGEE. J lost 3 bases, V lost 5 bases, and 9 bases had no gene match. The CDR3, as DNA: TGTGCCAGCAGGCCGAGGGCGGGGGAAACAGATACGCAGTATTTT. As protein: CASRPRAGETDTQYF.

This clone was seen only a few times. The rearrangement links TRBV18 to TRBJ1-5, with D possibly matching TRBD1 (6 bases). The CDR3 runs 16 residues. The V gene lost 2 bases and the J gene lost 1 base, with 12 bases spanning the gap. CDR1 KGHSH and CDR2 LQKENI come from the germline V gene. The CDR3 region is CASSPMGGGSNQPQHF. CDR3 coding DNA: TGTGCCAGCTCACCAATGGGTGGGGGCAGCAATCAGCCCCAGCATTTT.

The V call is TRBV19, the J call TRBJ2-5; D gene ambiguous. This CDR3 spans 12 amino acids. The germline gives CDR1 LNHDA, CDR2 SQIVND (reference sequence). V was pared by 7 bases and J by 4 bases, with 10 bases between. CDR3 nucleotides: TGTGCCAGTACAAGCCGAGGAGAGACCCAGTACTTC. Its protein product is CASTSRGETQYF.

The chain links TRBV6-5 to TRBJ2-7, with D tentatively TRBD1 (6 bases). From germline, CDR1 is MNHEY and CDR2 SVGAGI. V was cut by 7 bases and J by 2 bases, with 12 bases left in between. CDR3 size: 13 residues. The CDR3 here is CASKADRTYEQYF. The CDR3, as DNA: TGTGCCAGCAAAGCGGACAGAACCTACGAGCAGTACTTC.

CDR3: CASSALGAGTYEQYF. In DNA, the CDR3 is TGTGCCAGCAGTGCATTAGGGGCAGGTACCTACGAGCAGTACTTC. The gene calls are TRBV6-1 and TRBJ2-7; D perhaps matches TRBD1 (5 bases). From germline, CDR1 is MNHNS and CDR2 SASEGT. This CDR3 comprises 15 residues. The germline V and J ends were trimmed by 4 bases and 2 bases, with 15 bases remaining between them.

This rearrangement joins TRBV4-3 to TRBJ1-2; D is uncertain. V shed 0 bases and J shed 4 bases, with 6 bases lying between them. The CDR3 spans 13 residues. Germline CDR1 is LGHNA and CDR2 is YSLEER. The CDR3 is CASSQDGIYGYTF. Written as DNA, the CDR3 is TGCGCCAGCAGCCAAGATGGCATCTATGGCTACACCTTC.

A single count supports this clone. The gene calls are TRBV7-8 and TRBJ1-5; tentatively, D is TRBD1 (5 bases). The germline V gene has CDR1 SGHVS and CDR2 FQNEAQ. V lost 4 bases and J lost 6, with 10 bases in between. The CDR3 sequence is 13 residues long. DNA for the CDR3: TGTGCCAGCAGCTCATTGGGGGGTCAGCCCCAGCATTTT. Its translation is CASSSLGGQPQHF.